The source of this TCR beta chain is a study of blood T cell repertoires in COVID-19 (dated by TCRdb to about 2020). At the level of the whole study: Samples covering the acute and convalescent phases of COVID-19 were provided by collaborators in the United States, Italy and Spain. The sample metadata nearly always contained a de-identified subject ID, COVID-19 status, age in years and sex. A freely available public database, intended as a resource for researchers studying the immune response to SARS-CoV-2, is where the repertoires were released. The samples were drawn from the first 160 participants of the ongoing ImmuneRACE study and from some 1,300 subjects provided by 6 global collaborators. The material from the prospective study consisted of cDNA or gDNA derived from T cells, B-cell-depleted T cells, or PBMCs. The dataset comprised deeply sampled blood TCRbeta repertoires from subjects exposed to, actively infected with, or recovered from COVID-19. HLA class I and class II types, where available, came from metadata supplied by the sample provider rather than from assay-based typing. Overall study outcomes, separate from this receptor: How much clinical and demographic metadata was included differed by source and by participant, and the metadata was provided uncurated.

The immunoSEQ Assay, a bias-controlled multiplex PCR, was used to amplify TCRbeta CDR3 regions from genomic DNA. Processing in the source paper ran as follows. Within the assay, amplification of reference gene primers was used to estimate how many nucleated cells each sample contained. To quantify the absolute abundance of each unique TCRbeta CDR3 rearrangement, sequence reads were collapsed and filtered. Productive Simpson clonality was computed per sample as the square root of Simpson's diversity index over productive rearrangements. The immuneACCESS repertoire file appears here via TCRdb, limited to in-frame rearrangements. These files lack a portion of the clones; in checked studies, under half of the deficit traces to unresolved V genes, and the cause of the others is not known. Clone size and V and J calls were adopted from that table, with D and trimming inferred from the DNA. This sample gives about 140,000 clones in total; 70% to 90% of them show up just once. The ten most abundant clones make up just under 3% of the sample.

The germline V and J ends show losses of 0 bases and 8 bases respectively, and no gene match explains 2 bases of the junction. The CDR3 numbers 13 residues from cysteine through phenylalanine. Only CDR3 DNA is held: 39 bases, read in frame from base 1. Sequences SGHKS (CDR1) and YYEKEE (CDR2) are obtained from the germline V gene (reference sequence). The collaborating institutions used their own protocols to collect whole blood in K2EDTA tubes. For TCRbeta analysis, collaborator samples were shipped as frozen whole blood, as isolated PBMCs, or as DNA extracted from either sample type. Notes on this clone: No cognate antigen has been identified for it. No qualities accompany the bases; no much larger clone lies one base away.

Material for sequencing was peripheral blood. The rearranged segments are TRBV5-5 and TRBJ1-2, and 9 junction bases match TRBD1. This receptor was obtained from a man aged 45 to 65 with acute or convalescent COVID-19. The DNA is TGTGCCAGCAGCTTGGGACAGGGGGAGGGCTACACCTTC. This yields the protein CASSLGQGEGYTF. Outside the CDR3, residues come from the reference TRBV5-5 and TRBJ1-2 proteins, so the full variable domain is: DAGVTQSPTHLIKTRGQQVTLRCSPISGHKSVSWYQQVLGQGPQFIFQYYEKEERGRGNFPDRFSARQFPNYSSELNVNALLLGDSALYLCASSLGQGEGYTFGSGTRLTVV.